This T cell receptor beta chain was sequenced for a study of T cell responses to AZD1222 COVID-19 vaccine. Study-level results: Elevations in Spike-specific TCR breadth and depth followed administration of two AZD1222 doses. No day 14 peak samples; only post-peak repertoires were characterized. Regions 160-218 and 743-854 held dominance among vaccine-associated CD4 TCRs, which spanned spike.

The CDR3 has 17 amino acids. CDR1 and CDR2 from the germline V gene are LGHNA and YSLEER. J lost 1 base, V lost 1 base, and 3 bases had no gene match. The data were produced by immunoSEQ multiplex PCR, yet TCRdb's version contains in-frame clones alone and is incomplete. Of 150,000 to 200,000 clones in the sample, about 94% were seen once. This clone was observed once. Its antigen remains unknown. The receptor was derived from an adult in good health. Sequences were derived from peripheral blood, sampled on day 0 of AZD1222 vaccination. The chain uses TRBV4-3 and TRBJ2-2; TRBD2 matches 10 bases. CDR3 DNA sequence: TGCGCCAGCAGCCAAGGGACTAGCGGAGAGAACACCGGGGAGCTGTTTTTT. Translated: CASSQGTSGENTGELFF.